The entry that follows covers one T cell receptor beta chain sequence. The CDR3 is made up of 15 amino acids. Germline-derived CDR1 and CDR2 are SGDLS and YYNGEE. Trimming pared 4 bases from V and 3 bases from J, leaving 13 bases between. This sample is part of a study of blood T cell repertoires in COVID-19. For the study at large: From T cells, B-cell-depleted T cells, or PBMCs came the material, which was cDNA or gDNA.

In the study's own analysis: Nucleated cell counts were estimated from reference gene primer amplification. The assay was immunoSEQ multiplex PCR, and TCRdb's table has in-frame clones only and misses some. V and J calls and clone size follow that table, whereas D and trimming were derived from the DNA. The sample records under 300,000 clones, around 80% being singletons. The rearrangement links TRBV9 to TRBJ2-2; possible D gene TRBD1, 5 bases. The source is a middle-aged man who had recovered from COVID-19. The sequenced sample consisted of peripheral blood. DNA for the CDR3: TGTGCCAGCAGCACTCAGGGCGGATACACCGGGGAGCTGTTTTTT. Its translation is CASSTQGGYTGELFF.